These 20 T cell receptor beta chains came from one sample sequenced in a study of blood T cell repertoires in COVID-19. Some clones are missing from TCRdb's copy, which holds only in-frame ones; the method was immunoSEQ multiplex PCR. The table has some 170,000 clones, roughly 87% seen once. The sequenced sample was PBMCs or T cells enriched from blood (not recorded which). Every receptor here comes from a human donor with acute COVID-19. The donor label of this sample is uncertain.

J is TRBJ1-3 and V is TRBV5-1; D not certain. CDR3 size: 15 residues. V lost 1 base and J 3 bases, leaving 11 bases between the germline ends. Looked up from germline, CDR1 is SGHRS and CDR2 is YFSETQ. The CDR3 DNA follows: TGCGCCAGCAGCTTGCTGTTGAAACTTGGAAACACCATATATTTT. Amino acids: CASSLLLKLGNTIYF.

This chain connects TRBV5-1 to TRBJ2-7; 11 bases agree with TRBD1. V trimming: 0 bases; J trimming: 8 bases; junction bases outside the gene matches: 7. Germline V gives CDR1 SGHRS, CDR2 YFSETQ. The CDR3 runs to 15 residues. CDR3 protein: CASSLAGQGAYKQYF. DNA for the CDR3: TGCGCCAGCAGCTTGGCCGGACAGGGGGCTTATAAGCAGTACTTC.

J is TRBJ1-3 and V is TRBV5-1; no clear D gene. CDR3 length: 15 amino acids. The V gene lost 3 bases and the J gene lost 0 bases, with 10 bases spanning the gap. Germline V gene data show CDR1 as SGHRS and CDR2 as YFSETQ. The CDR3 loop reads CASSSGLSSGNTIYF. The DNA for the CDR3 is TGCGCCAGCAGCTCCGGTCTTAGCTCTGGAAACACCATATATTTT.

In DNA, the CDR3 is TGTGCCAGCAGTTACTCGAGGGACTACGAGCAGTACTTC. It encodes CASSYSRDYEQYF. This chain connects TRBV6-5 to TRBJ2-7; D might be TRBD2 (5 bases). V dropped 0 bases and J dropped 3 bases, with 6 bases sitting between them. Germline V CDR1 and CDR2: MNHEY, SVGAGI. The CDR3 is made up of 13 amino acids.

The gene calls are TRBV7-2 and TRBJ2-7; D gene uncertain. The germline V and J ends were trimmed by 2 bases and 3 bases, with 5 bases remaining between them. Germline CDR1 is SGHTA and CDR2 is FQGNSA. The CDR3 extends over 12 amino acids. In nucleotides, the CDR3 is TGTGCCAGCAGCTTATATGTCTACGAGCAGTACTTC. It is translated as CASSLYVYEQYF.

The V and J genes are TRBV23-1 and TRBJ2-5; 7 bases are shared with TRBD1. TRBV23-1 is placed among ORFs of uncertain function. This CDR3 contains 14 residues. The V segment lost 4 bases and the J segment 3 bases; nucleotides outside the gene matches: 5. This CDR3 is CASSRTGAEETQYF. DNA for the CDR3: TGCGCCAGCAGTCGTACAGGGGCGGAAGAGACCCAGTACTTC.

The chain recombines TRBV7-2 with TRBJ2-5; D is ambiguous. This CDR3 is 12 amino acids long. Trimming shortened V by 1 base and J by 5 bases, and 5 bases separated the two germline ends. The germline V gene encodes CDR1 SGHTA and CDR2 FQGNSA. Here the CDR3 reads CASSLVRETQYF. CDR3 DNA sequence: TGTGCCAGCAGCTTAGTACGGGAGACCCAGTACTTC.

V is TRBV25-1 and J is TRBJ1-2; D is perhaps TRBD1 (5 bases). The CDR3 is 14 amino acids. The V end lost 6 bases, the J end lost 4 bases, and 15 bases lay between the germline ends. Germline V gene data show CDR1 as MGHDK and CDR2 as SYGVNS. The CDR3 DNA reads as TGTGCCAGCAGCCCCAGTGGGGCGAGCTATGGCTACACCTTC. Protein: CASSPSGASYGYTF.

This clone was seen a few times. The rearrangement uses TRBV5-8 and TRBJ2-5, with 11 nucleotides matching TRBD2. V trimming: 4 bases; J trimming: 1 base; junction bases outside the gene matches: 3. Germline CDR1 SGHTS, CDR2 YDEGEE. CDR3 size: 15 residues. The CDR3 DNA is TGTGCCAGCAGCCCGGGACTAGCGGCCCAAGAGACCCAGTACTTC. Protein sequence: CASSPGLAAQETQYF. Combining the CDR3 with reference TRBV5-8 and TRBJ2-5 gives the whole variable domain EAGVTQSPTHLIKTRGQQATLRCSPISGHTSVYWYQQALGLGLQFLLWYDEGEERNRGNFPPRFSGRQFPNYSSELNVNALELEDSALYLCASSPGLAAQETQYFGPGTRLLVL.

CDR3 nucleotide sequence: TGTGCCATCAGTGGTAGCGGGGGGGCTGACGAGCAGTACTTC. This gives the protein CAISGSGGADEQYF. The chain combines TRBV10-3 with TRBJ2-7; 11 bases line up with TRBD2. Trimming removed 4 bases from V and 5 bases from J; junction bases left unmatched: 4. The CDR3 sequence is 14 residues long. Germline CDR1 ENHRY, CDR2 SYGVKD.

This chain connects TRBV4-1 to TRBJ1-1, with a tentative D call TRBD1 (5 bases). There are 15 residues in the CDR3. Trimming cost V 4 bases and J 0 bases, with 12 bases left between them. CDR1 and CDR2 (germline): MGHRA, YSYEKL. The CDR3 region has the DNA TGCGCCAGCAGCCCCGTGGGGCGATTGAACACTGAAGCTTTCTTT. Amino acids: CASSPVGRLNTEAFF.

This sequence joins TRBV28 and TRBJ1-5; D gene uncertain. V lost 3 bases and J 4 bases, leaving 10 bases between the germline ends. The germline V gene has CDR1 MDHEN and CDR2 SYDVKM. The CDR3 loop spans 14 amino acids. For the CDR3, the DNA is TGTGCCAGCAGTTTTGCGGGTGGGAATCAGCCCCAGCATTTT. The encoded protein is CASSFAGGNQPQHF.

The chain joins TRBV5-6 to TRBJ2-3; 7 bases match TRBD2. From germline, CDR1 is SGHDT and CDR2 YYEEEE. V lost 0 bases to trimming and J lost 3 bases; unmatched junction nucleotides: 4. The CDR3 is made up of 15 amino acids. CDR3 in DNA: TGTGCCAGCAGCTTGGATGCGGGGGTGACAGATACGCAGTATTTT. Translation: CASSLDAGVTDTQYF.

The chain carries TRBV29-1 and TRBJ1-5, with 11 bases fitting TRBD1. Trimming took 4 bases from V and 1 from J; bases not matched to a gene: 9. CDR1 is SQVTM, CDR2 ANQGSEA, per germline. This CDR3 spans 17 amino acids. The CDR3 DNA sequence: TGCAGCGTTGGGAGGGACAGGGGGGTGGGAAGCAATCAGCCCCAGCATTTT. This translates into CSVGRDRGVGSNQPQHF. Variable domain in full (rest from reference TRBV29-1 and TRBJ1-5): SAVISQKPSRDICQRGTSLTIQCQVDSQVTMMFWYRQQPGQSLTLIATANQGSEATYESGFVIDKFPISRPNLTFSTLTVSNMSPEDSSIYLCSVGRDRGVGSNQPQHFGDGTRLSIL.

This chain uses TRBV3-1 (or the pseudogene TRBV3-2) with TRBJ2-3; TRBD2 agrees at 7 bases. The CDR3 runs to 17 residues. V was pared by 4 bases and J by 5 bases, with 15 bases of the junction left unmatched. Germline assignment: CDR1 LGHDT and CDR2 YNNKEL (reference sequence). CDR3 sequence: CASSLAGTINEGDTQYF. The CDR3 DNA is TGTGCCAGCAGCCTAGCCGGGACTATCAACGAGGGAGATACGCAGTATTTT.

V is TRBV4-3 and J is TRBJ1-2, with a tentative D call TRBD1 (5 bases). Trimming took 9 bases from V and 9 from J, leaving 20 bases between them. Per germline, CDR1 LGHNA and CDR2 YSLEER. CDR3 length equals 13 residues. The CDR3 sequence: CASPPSGGGSYTF. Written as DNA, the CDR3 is TGCGCCAGTCCTCCCTCAGGCGGGGGTAGCTACACCTTC.

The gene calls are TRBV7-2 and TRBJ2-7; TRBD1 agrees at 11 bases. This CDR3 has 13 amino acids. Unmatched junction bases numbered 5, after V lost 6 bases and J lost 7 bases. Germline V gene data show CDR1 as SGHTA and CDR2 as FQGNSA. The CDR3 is CASRGQGVNEQYF. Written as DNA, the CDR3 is TGTGCCAGCAGGGGACAGGGGGTAAATGAGCAGTACTTC.

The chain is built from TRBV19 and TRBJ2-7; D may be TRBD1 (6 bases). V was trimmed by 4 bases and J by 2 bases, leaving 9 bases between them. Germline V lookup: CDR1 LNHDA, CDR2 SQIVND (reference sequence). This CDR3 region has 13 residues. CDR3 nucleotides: TGTGCCAGTAGTACGGGGACAACCTACGAGCAGTACTTC. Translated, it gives CASSTGTTYEQYF. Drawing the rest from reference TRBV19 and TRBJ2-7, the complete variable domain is DGGITQSPKYLFRKEGQNVTLSCEQNLNHDAMYWYRQDPGQGLRLIYYSQIVNDFQKGDIAEGYSVSREKKESFPLTVTSAQKNPTAFYLCASSTGTTYEQYFGPGTRLTVT.

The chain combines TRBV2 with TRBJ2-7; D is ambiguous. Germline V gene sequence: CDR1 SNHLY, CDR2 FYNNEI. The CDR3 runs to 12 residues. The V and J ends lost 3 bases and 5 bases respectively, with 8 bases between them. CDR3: CASSDPFNEQYF. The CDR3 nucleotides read TGTGCCAGCAGTGACCCGTTTAACGAGCAGTACTTC. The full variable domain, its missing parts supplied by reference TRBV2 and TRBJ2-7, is EPEVTQTPSHQVTQMGQEVILRCVPISNHLYFYWYRQILGQKVEFLVSFYNNEISEKSEIFDDQFSVERPDGSNFTLKIRSTKLEDSAMYFCASSDPFNEQYFGPGTRLTVT.

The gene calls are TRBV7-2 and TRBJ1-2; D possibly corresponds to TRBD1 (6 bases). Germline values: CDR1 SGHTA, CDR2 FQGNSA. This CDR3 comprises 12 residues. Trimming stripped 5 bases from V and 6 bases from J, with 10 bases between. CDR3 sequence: CASSLNRDGYTF. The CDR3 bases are TGTGCCAGCAGCCTAAACAGGGATGGCTACACCTTC.